The 16 T cell receptor beta chains in this list originate from one sample, sequenced in a study of response to subunit inactivated influenza vaccine. From the RT-PCR reads, TCRdb called clonotypes with MiXCR, one entry per CDR3 protein. The table includes about 480,000 distinct CDR3 sequences, 9.5% to 12% detected once. The material was PBMCs from blood, obtained roughly 46 days after vaccination. The receptors stem from a man in his fifties or sixties who received an inactivated influenza vaccine.

This clonotype was detected many times. The chain is built from TRBV15 and TRBJ1-5, with TRBD1 matching over 8 bases. V dropped 3 bases and J dropped 9; count of bases not matched to a gene: 7. Per the germline V gene, CDR1 is LNHNV and CDR2 is YYDKDF (reference sequence). The CDR3 spans 14 residues. The CDR3 region has the DNA TGTGCCACCAGCAGTGGACAGGGAATGCGGCCCCAGCATTTT. Protein: CATSSGQGMRPQHF.

This sequence joins TRBV7-2 and TRBJ2-5, with TRBD1 matching over 8 bases. Per the germline V gene, CDR1 is SGHTA and CDR2 is FQGNSA. Germline trimming cut 4 bases from V and 1 base from J; bases unmatched to any gene: 11. The CDR3 spans 17 residues. The CDR3 DNA is TGTGCCAGCAGCTCGAACGGACAGGGATCTTTCCAAGAGACCCAGTACTTC. The encoded protein is CASSSNGQGSFQETQYF.

The J gene is TRBJ2-7, the V gene TRBV29-1; 11 bases fit TRBD2. Germline CDR1 is SQVTM and CDR2 is ANQGSEA. The ends lost 4 bases at V and 2 bases at J; junction bases unmatched: 4. The CDR3 is 14 residues long. DNA of the CDR3: TGCAGCGTTGTGGGGACTAGCGGACCCTACGAGCAGTACTTC. Translating it yields CSVVGTSGPYEQYF.

A few counts support this clonotype. The chain links TRBV15 to TRBJ2-3; 7 bases map to TRBD1. The V gene's germline CDR1 is LNHNV and CDR2 YYDKDF (reference sequence). The CDR3 length is 16 residues. With 0 bases clipped from V and 10 bases from J, the junction kept 13 bases outside the gene matches. For the CDR3, the DNA is TGTGCCACCAGCAGAGAAATAGCTATCGAGGGGGCCCCGCAGTATTTT. Its protein product is CATSREIAIEGAPQYF.

This clonotype was found many times. The chain links TRBV12-3 or TRBV12-4 to TRBJ2-2, with TRBD2 as a possible D gene (6 bases). The CDR3 contains 16 residues. V was pared by 6 bases and J by 4 bases, with 18 bases between. The CDR3 region is CASRPDWRDTTGELFF. The CDR3 nucleotides are TGTGCCAGCAGACCCGACTGGCGGGATACCACCGGGGAGCTGTTTTTT.

This clonotype was found many times. The chain links TRBV5-6 to TRBJ2-5; 10 nucleotides agree with TRBD2. In germline, CDR1 is SGHDT, CDR2 YYEEEE. The J segment lost 5 bases and the V segment lost 1 base, leaving 8 bases of the junction unmatched. CDR3 length equals 16 residues. CDR3 in amino acids: CASSLPPAGGRETQYF. The DNA of the CDR3 is TGTGCCAGCAGCTTGCCCCCAGCGGGGGGGCGTGAGACCCAGTACTTC.

This clonotype was seen a handful of times. V usage is TRBV4-3 and J usage is TRBJ2-2; no firm D call. The ends were cut back, 0 bases at V and 6 bases at J, with 2 bases in the middle. The CDR3 has 12 residues. CDR1 and CDR2 (germline): LGHNA, YSLEER. CDR3 loop: CASSQEPGELFF. Written as DNA, the CDR3 is TGCGCCAGCAGCCAAGAGCCCGGGGAGCTGTTTTTT.

V is TRBV15 and J is TRBJ2-3, with D perhaps matching TRBD1 (6 bases). Trimming removed 0 bases at V and 10 bases at J, with 11 bases between. This CDR3 comprises 13 residues. Germline values: CDR1 LNHNV, CDR2 YYDKDF (reference sequence). CDR3 sequence: CATSRDTGNPQYF. As DNA, the CDR3 is TGTGCCACCAGCAGAGATACAGGGAATCCGCAGTATTTT.

The chain employs TRBV6-1 and TRBJ1-1; D ambiguous. Germline V gene lookup returns CDR1 MNHNS and CDR2 SASEGT. Trimming removed 7 bases from V and 7 bases from J, with 16 bases in between. CDR3 length: 13 residues. The CDR3 sequence is CASTLTAPSEAFF. In DNA form, the CDR3 reads TGTGCCAGCACCCTAACGGCACCCAGTGAAGCTTTCTTT.

The rearrangement links TRBV7-3 to TRBJ2-3; 8 bases map to TRBD2. Trimming cost V 3 bases and J 2 bases; bases outside gene matches: 7. This CDR3 region has 16 residues. Germline V gene sequence: CDR1 SGHTA, CDR2 FQGTGA. In nucleotides, the CDR3 is TGTGCCAGCAGCTTCGACTCGGGGGGGCCCACAGATACGCAGTATTTT. The encoded protein is CASSFDSGGPTDTQYF.

This clonotype was seen a handful of times. The CDR3 loop reads CASSLEQNQEGNEQFF. The CDR3 DNA follows: TGTGCCAGCAGCTTAGAGCAGAACCAGGAGGGCAATGAGCAGTTCTTC. The V and J genes are TRBV7-9 and TRBJ2-1; TRBD2 might be the D (6 bases). Trimming took 1 base from V and 6 from J, leaving 16 bases between them. From germline, CDR1 is SEHNR and CDR2 FQNEAQ (reference sequence). The CDR3 runs to 16 residues. The full variable domain, in which reference TRBV7-9 and TRBJ2-1 provide the parts outside the CDR3, is DTGVSQNPRHKITKRGQNVTFRCDPISEHNRLYWYRQTLGQGPEFLTYFQNEAQLEKSRLLSDRFSAERPKGSFSTLEIQRTEQGDSAMYLCASSLEQNQEGNEQFFGPGTRLTVL.

This sequence joins TRBV4-2 and TRBJ2-1; D may be TRBD2 (5 bases). Trimming stripped 0 bases from V and 1 base from J, with 10 bases between. The CDR3 contains 16 residues. The germline gives CDR1 LGHNA, CDR2 YNFKEQ. CDR3 in amino acids: CASSQDTLGSYNEQFF. In DNA form, the CDR3 reads TGTGCCAGCAGCCAAGATACACTAGGATCCTACAATGAGCAGTTCTTC.

The chain joins TRBV12-3 or TRBV12-4 to TRBJ2-1; 7 bases align to TRBD2. J lost 14 bases, V lost 5 bases, and 6 bases had no gene match. This CDR3 contains 11 residues. As DNA, the CDR3 is TGTGCCAGCAGTCTGGGGACTACCGAGTTCTTC. Its translation is CASSLGTTEFF.

This clonotype was picked up a small number of times. The J gene is TRBJ2-2, the V gene TRBV5-1; no firm D call. CDR1 SGHRS and CDR2 YFSETQ come from the germline V gene. CDR3 length equals 14 residues. V was shortened by 7 bases and J by 0 bases, with 10 bases between the two germline ends. The CDR3 DNA is TGCGCCAGCGGAAGGAGCCCGAACACCGGGGAGCTGTTTTTT. Translating it yields CASGRSPNTGELFF.

In DNA, the CDR3 is TGTGCCAGCCAATACGGACTAGCTTTCCGCCAAGAGACCCAGTACTTC. Its protein is CASQYGLAFRQETQYF. The V and J genes are TRBV28 and TRBJ2-5; 8 bases fit TRBD2. CDR3 size: 16 residues. After removal of 8 bases from V and 1 base from J, the junction contained 12 bases not matched to a gene. The germline gives CDR1 MDHEN, CDR2 SYDVKM.

The chain links TRBV12-3 or TRBV12-4 to TRBJ1-2; 10 nucleotides agree with TRBD1. The CDR3 runs to 14 residues. V dropped 5 bases and J dropped 7; count of bases not matched to a gene: 7. CDR3 in DNA: TGTGCCAGCAGTCCGACAGGGGGCCTCGGTGGCTACACCTTC. As protein: CASSPTGGLGGYTF.